This T cell receptor (beta chain) was obtained from a study of blood T cell repertoires in COVID-19. Repertoires were generated with immunoSEQ multiplex PCR, while TCRdb's copy carries only in-frame clones and drops some. Altogether 150,000 to 200,000 clones are present, 90% being singletons, with the ten largest covering 0.62%. Trimming removed 4 bases from V and 6 bases from J; junction bases left unmatched: 6. The germline CDR1 and CDR2 sequences are SQVTM and ANQGSEA. This CDR3 spans 13 amino acids. The TCR was taken from a man aged 50-59 years with acute or convalescent COVID-19. The sample was peripheral blood. This rearrangement joins TRBV29-1 to TRBJ2-3; 8 nucleotides align to TRBD1. CDR3 nucleotides: TGCAGCGTTGGCCGACAGGGGACTGATACGCAGTATTTT. Residues: CSVGRQGTDTQYF.